This TCR beta chain was found in a study of T cell responses to AZD1222 COVID-19 vaccine (dated by TCRdb to about 2021). The study in broad terms: AZD1222 recipients given second doses at about 4 weeks or at about 12 weeks were pooled, since spike-specific TCR depth and breadth were not found to differ between the two schedules. TCR sequencing covered some 240 trial participants: 200 to 210 given two doses of AZD1222 and 26 given two doses of MenACWY control vaccine. Trial participants were enrolled into age subgroups of 18-55, 56-69 and 70-plus years, which contained around 150, 29 and 61 TCR-sequenced participants, respectively. Results the study describes overall, beyond this receptor: The 56-69-year group was small, and its depth increase did not reach significance, likely because of low power. Spike-specific TCR breadth and depth rose significantly after two AZD1222 doses compared with day 0 and with MenACWY recipients. The vaccine-associated CD4 TCRs covered the entire spike protein, and the dominant responses fell in regions 160-218 and 743-854. Epitopes outside the regions mutated in the B.1.351 and B.1.1.7 variants were reportedly recognized by nearly half of the unique spike-specific TCRs. Because no day 14 peak-response samples were available, the repertoires could be characterized only after the peak T cell response. Participants were mostly white British, with more females than males. The authors suggested clonal diversity may have been underestimated. Conclusions about previously exposed vaccinees are limited because only a handful of AZD1222 recipients were SARS-CoV-2 seropositive at baseline.

Taken with the paper, the label for time point translates to: baseline before first vaccination. Vaccinee samples were obtained from the UK trials COV001 and COV002, which included a single-blind randomized controlled phase 2/3 trial of AZD1222 (ChAdOx1 nCoV-19) in healthy adults. For TCRbeta chain sequencing, PBMC samples were collected from trial participants at day 0 and at day 28 after the second dose. As encoded in the germline V gene, CDR1 is SNHLY while CDR2 is FYNNEI. There are 14 amino acids in the CDR3, from cysteine to phenylalanine inclusive. Only CDR3 DNA remains: 42 bases, in frame from the first base. V sheds 6 bases and J sheds 3 bases, leaving 15 bases between their ends. The CDR3 regions of human TCRbeta chains were subjected to immunosequencing. Processing in the source paper ran as follows. Repertoire TCRs were matched against a reference library of SARS-CoV-2-specific TCRs generated with the MIRA antigen-specificity platform. Breadth meant the fraction of unique TCRs that were SARS-CoV-2-associated, whereas depth meant the fraction of total T cells that were SARS-CoV-2-associated. Using the MIRA data, every spike-specific TCR was mapped to the spike region that the TCR reacted to and assigned to either a CD4 or a CD8 class. Log10-transformed breadth and depth values were compared by one-way ANOVA with Sidak's multiple comparisons tests. As stored in TCRdb, this immuneACCESS dataset retains in-frame rearrangements with V and J assigned. A fraction of the clones does not appear; measured against another copy, unresolved V genes explain less than half of the discrepancy, and the remainder lacks a known reason. That table is the source of V, J and clone size, and D and trimming were worked out from the DNA. In this sample the table shows about 190,000 clones, approximately 94% of which occur a single time. The ten top clones hold roughly 10% of the sample.

Points on this clone: Its antigen target is currently unknown. Base-call qualities are not available, and no considerably larger clone is one nucleotide away.

Here the chain combines TRBV2 and TRBJ2-7, with a tentative D gene TRBD1 over 6 matching bases. This receptor was obtained from an adult in good health. Material: peripheral blood, obtained on day 0 of AZD1222 vaccination. The CDR3 corresponds to CASRDPGQSYEQYF. The sequenced DNA is TGTGCCAGCAGGGATCCGGGACAAAGCTACGAGCAGTACTTC.